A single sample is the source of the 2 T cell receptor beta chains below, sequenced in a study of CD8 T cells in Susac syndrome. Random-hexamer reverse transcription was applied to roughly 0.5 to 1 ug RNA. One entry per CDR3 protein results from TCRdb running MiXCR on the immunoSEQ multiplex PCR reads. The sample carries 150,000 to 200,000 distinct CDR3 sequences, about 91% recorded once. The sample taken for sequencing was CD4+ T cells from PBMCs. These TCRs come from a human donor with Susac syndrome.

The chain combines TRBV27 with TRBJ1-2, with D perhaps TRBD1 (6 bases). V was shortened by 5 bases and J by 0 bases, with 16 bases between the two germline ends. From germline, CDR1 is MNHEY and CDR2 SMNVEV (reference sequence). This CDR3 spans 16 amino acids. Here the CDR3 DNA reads TGTGCCAGCAGTAAGATTGGACAGATAACTAACTATGGCTACACCTTC. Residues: CASSKIGQITNYGYTF.

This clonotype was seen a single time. DNA of the CDR3: TGCGCCAGCAGCTCGACCGGGACAGCGGACACTGAAGCTTTCTTT. It encodes CASSSTGTADTEAFF. The V gene is TRBV5-1, the J gene TRBJ1-1; 7 positions agree with TRBD1. Per germline, CDR1 SGHRS and CDR2 YFSETQ. V lost 3 bases, J lost 3 bases, and 8 bases stayed unmatched. This CDR3 comprises 15 residues.